The T cell receptor (beta chain) under discussion was sequenced for a study of blood T cell repertoires in COVID-19. Across the study: Sites across the United States, Italy and Spain contributed samples from acute and convalescent COVID-19. From T cells, B-cell-depleted T cells, or PBMCs came the material, which was cDNA or gDNA.

Original handling: Counts of nucleated cells, estimated from reference gene primer amplification, were obtained. Only in-frame clones appear in the TCRdb table, and some are missing; sequencing was by immunoSEQ multiplex PCR. Clone size and V and J calls were adopted from that table, with D and trimming inferred from the DNA. The sample carries roughly 57,000 clones, about 77% recorded once. This clone was picked up many times. Looked up from germline, CDR1 is SGHDT and CDR2 is YYEEEE. The CDR3 loop spans 16 amino acids. J gave up 2 bases and V 2 bases, and 5 bases lay outside the gene matches. The sequence was collected from a man between 65 and 85 years old with active or convalescent COVID-19. The sequencing input was peripheral blood. The chain combines TRBV5-6 with TRBJ2-7; 12 nucleotides match TRBD1. The CDR3 reads CASSFGTGGNAYEQYF. As DNA, the CDR3 is TGTGCCAGCAGCTTTGGGACAGGGGGCAACGCCTACGAGCAGTACTTC.